The 3 T cell receptor beta chains below were found in one sample sequenced in a study of blood T cell repertoires in COVID-19. Assay: immunoSEQ multiplex PCR; the TCRdb copy retains only in-frame clones and omits some. Of about 160,000 clones in the sample, 84% are singletons; the top ten hold 13% to 15%. The material sequenced was peripheral blood. All receptors come from a man between 18 and 35 years old with active or convalescent COVID-19.

The J gene is TRBJ2-3, the V gene TRBV5-4, with D tentatively TRBD2 (6 bases). With 4 bases removed from V and 1 base from J, the gap between germline ends came to 13 bases. There are 15 residues in the CDR3. Germline CDR1 is SGHNT and CDR2 is YYREEE (reference sequence). The CDR3 DNA reads as TGTGCCAGCAGCCTACGGGAGACGGGCACAGATACGCAGTATTTT. Residues: CASSLRETGTDTQYF.

The chain links TRBV7-2 to TRBJ1-5, with D tentatively TRBD1 (5 bases). Germline lookup yields CDR1 SGHTA and CDR2 FQGNSA. The V end lost 5 bases, the J end lost 1 base, and 15 bases lay between the germline ends. CDR3 size: 16 residues. The CDR3 DNA follows: TGTGCCAGCAGCCAGTGGGGGGGTCCCAGCAATCAGCCCCAGCATTTT. It specifies CASSQWGGPSNQPQHF.

The J gene is TRBJ1-2, the V gene TRBV5-4; D gene unclear. This CDR3 comprises 14 residues. The germline CDR1 and CDR2 sequences are SGHNT and YYREEE (reference sequence). V dropped 4 bases and J dropped 5 bases, with 15 bases sitting between them. The CDR3 region is CASSPDSGSYGYTF. DNA of the CDR3: TGTGCCAGCAGCCCCGATAGTGGTTCTTATGGCTACACCTTC.